Following are 8 T cell receptor beta chains from one sample sequenced in a study of spatial heterogeneity in lung cancer. TCRdb reanalysed the 5' RACE reads using MiXCR and keeps one entry per CDR3 protein. This table holds roughly 80,000 distinct CDR3 sequences, about 8.5% found once. The time point was: sample taken at primary tumor resection. Sequenced material: PBMCs, taken at surgery. All receptors derive from a male donor with early-stage non-small cell lung cancer.

This clonotype occurred many times. The gene calls are TRBV5-4 and TRBJ2-7; the D gene is possibly TRBD2 (5 bases). The CDR3 is made up of 13 amino acids. CDR1 and CDR2 (germline): SGHNT, YYREEE (reference sequence). V was cut by 4 bases and J by 1 base, with 9 bases left in between. In nucleotides, the CDR3 is TGTGCCAGCAGCCCGAGGGCGTCCTACGAGCAGTACTTC. Translated: CASSPRASYEQYF.

This clonotype has ten or more counts. The rearrangement links TRBV7-9 to TRBJ1-1; tentatively, D is TRBD1 (5 bases). The CDR3 is made up of 12 amino acids. Germline CDR1 reads SEHNR; CDR2 reads FQNEAQ (reference sequence). The V end lost 5 bases, the J end lost 5 bases, and 9 bases lay between the germline ends. This CDR3 is CASSPGTTEAFF. CDR3 bases: TGTGCCAGCAGCCCTGGGACGACTGAAGCTTTCTTT.

The chain is built from TRBV29-1 and TRBJ2-2, with D possibly TRBD2 on 6 matching bases. Deletions cut 4 bases from V and 5 bases from J, with 11 bases between. The CDR3 covers 13 residues. From germline, CDR1 is SQVTM and CDR2 ANQGSEA. The CDR3 coding sequence is TGCAGCGTTGCGGTGGGAGGAACCGGGGAGCTGTTTTTT. It translates to CSVAVGGTGELFF.

This chain connects TRBV11-3 to TRBJ2-7; TRBD2 aligns across 11 bases. Germline V lookup: CDR1 SGHNT, CDR2 YENEEA. With V trimmed by 3 bases and J by 2 bases, 6 bases remained unmatched. The CDR3 totals 16 residues. CDR3 amino acids: CASSLLLAGETYEQYF. The CDR3 nucleotides are TGTGCCAGCAGCTTGCTACTAGCGGGAGAAACCTACGAGCAGTACTTC.

This clonotype was seen ten or more times. The chain carries TRBV12-3 or TRBV12-4 and TRBJ2-2, with 7 bases matching TRBD1. V shed 5 bases, J shed 0 bases, and the junction held 6 bases outside the gene matches. The CDR3 sequence is 16 residues long. Written as DNA, the CDR3 is TGTGCCAGCAGTCCCCCGGGACAGCCGAACACCGGGGAGCTGTTTTTT. Translated: CASSPPGQPNTGELFF.

V and J are TRBV5-1 and TRBJ2-7; TRBD1 agrees at 7 bases. CDR1 and CDR2 (germline): SGHRS, YFSETQ. V shed 4 bases, J shed 3 bases, and the junction held 7 bases outside the gene matches. The CDR3 is 14 amino acids. CDR3 region: CASSQDRISYEQYF. In DNA form, the CDR3 reads TGCGCCAGCAGCCAGGACAGGATAAGCTACGAGCAGTACTTC.

This clonotype turned up a few times. This chain uses TRBV19 with TRBJ1-5; D perhaps matches TRBD1 (5 bases). This CDR3 has 16 amino acids. Germline V lookup: CDR1 LNHDA, CDR2 SQIVND (reference sequence). V was clipped by 6 bases and J by 0 bases, with 15 bases between them. Written as DNA, the CDR3 is TGTGCCAGTAGATCTTCGGGGGACTATAGCAATCAGCCCCAGCATTTT. Translated: CASRSSGDYSNQPQHF.

A remark on this clonotype: This may arise from a read error, as a much more abundant clone is one base away. V gene TRBV25-1 combines with J gene TRBJ2-5; D is unclear. The length of the CDR3 is 14 residues. Trimming left V 4 bases short and J 5 bases short, with 14 bases between. Germline assignment: CDR1 MGHDK and CDR2 SYGVNS. The CDR3 loop is CASSVPKKPETQYF. In nucleotides, the CDR3 is TGTGCCAGCAGTGTGCCGAAGAAGCCCGAGACCCAGTACTTC.